One sample yielded the 20 T cell receptor beta chains listed below, sequenced in a study of T cell responses to AZD1222 COVID-19 vaccine. TCRdb keeps only in-frame clones here, not all; method: immunoSEQ multiplex PCR. The repertoire holds 90,000 to 110,000 clones, roughly 82% seen once, with about 5% in the top ten. This specimen was peripheral blood, taken on day 0 of AZD1222 vaccination. The receptors here all came from an adult in good health.

The V gene is TRBV4-3, the J gene TRBJ1-5, with a weak D call TRBD1 (5 bases). CDR3 length: 17 residues. Trimming took 4 bases from V and 4 from J, leaving 20 bases between them. Germline assignment: CDR1 LGHNA and CDR2 YSLEER. The CDR3 DNA reads as TGCGCCAGCAGCCGCCTAGGGGAGGGCTGCAGGAATCAGCCCCAGCATTTT. Translation: CASSRLGEGCRNQPQHF.

J is TRBJ1-1 and V is TRBV12-3 or TRBV12-4; TRBD1 is a possible D gene (6 bases). The CDR3 is 13 amino acids. V was pared by 8 bases and J by 7 bases, with 17 bases between. CDR3 region: CASEKDSGLEAFF. The CDR3 nucleotides read TGTGCCAGCGAGAAGGACAGCGGCCTTGAAGCTTTCTTT.

The chain couples TRBV27 to TRBJ1-2, with TRBD1 matching over 8 bases. V dropped 6 bases and J dropped 4; count of bases not matched to a gene: 4. Germline V gene data show CDR1 as MNHEY and CDR2 as SMNVEV (reference sequence). The CDR3 is 13 amino acids. The CDR3 reads CASSPGTGYGYTF. The CDR3, as DNA: TGTGCCAGCAGCCCCGGGACAGGCTATGGCTACACCTTC.

This chain joins TRBV15 and TRBJ1-4; tentative D call: TRBD1 (5 bases). The CDR3 spans 16 residues. Trimming removed 0 bases from V and 5 bases from J, with 13 bases in between. Germline assignment: CDR1 LNHNV and CDR2 YYDKDF (reference sequence). CDR3 sequence reads: CATSRDPGTVNEKLFF. CDR3 bases: TGTGCCACCAGCAGAGATCCCGGGACGGTGAATGAAAAACTGTTTTTT.

This clone occurred once. This chain connects TRBV19 to TRBJ1-3, with D tentatively TRBD1 (5 bases). Trimming removed 3 bases from V and 4 bases from J, with 19 bases in between. The CDR3 totals 17 residues. Germline V gives CDR1 LNHDA, CDR2 SQIVND (reference sequence). CDR3 residues: CASSIGSGAQTGNTIYF. The CDR3, as DNA: TGTGCCAGTAGTATCGGGTCCGGGGCTCAAACCGGAAACACCATATATTTT.

A remark on this clone: The same CDR3 can be traced to other DNA sequences in this sample. The V gene is TRBV7-9, the J gene TRBJ1-2, with TRBD1 matching over 7 bases. V was clipped by 6 bases and J by 2 bases; unmatched bases: 6. This CDR3 has 14 residues. Germline-derived CDR1 and CDR2 are SEHNR and FQNEAQ (reference sequence). The CDR3 DNA reads as TGTGCCAGCAGGGGGGACAGCTTCAACTATGGCTACACCTTC. Its translation is CASRGDSFNYGYTF.

The V and J genes are TRBV15 and TRBJ1-2; maybe TRBD1 (5 bases). The germline CDR1 and CDR2 sequences are LNHNV and YYDKDF (reference sequence). V was clipped by 3 bases and J by 3 bases, with 17 bases between them. The CDR3 is 16 residues long. CDR3 residues: CATSRGDGREDYGYTF. In DNA, the CDR3 is TGTGCCACCAGCAGGGGGGACGGCCGAGAGGACTATGGCTACACCTTC.

V gene TRBV5-1 combines with J gene TRBJ1-1, with a tentative D call TRBD1 (6 bases). The ends were cut back, 0 bases at V and 12 bases at J, with 12 bases in the middle. Germline V gene data show CDR1 as SGHRS and CDR2 as YFSETQ. This CDR3 comprises 12 residues. CDR3 DNA sequence: TGCGCCAGCAGCTTGGAAGGGGGAGGTACTTTCTTT. This sequence encodes CASSLEGGGTFF.

The CDR3 bases are TGTGCCATCAGGCAGGGGATTACCTCTGGAAACACCATATATTTT. The encoded protein is CAIRQGITSGNTIYF. The chain links TRBV10-3 to TRBJ1-3; a possible D gene is TRBD1 (6 bases). Germline V gene sequence: CDR1 ENHRY, CDR2 SYGVKD. The CDR3 runs to 15 residues. The ends were cut back, 6 bases at V and 0 bases at J, with 12 bases in the middle.

This clone was picked up a small number of times. The gene calls are TRBV11-3 and TRBJ1-1, with 7 nucleotides matching TRBD1. The CDR3 is 13 residues long. The germline V gene encodes CDR1 SGHNT and CDR2 YENEEA. The V segment lost 8 bases and the J segment 4 bases; nucleotides outside the gene matches: 7. CDR3 DNA: TGTGCCAGCTCGACAGGGCCTGGCACTGAAGCTTTCTTT. Translating it yields CASSTGPGTEAFF.

The J gene is TRBJ2-1, the V gene TRBV2; 8 nucleotides align to TRBD1. CDR1 is SNHLY, CDR2 FYNNEI, per germline. There are 15 residues in the CDR3. Germline trimming cut 2 bases from V and 5 bases from J; bases unmatched to any gene: 5. In nucleotides, the CDR3 is TGTGCCAGCAGTGAATCGGGACAGGCTCACAATGAGCAGTTCTTC. The encoded protein is CASSESGQAHNEQFF.

The rearrangement joins TRBV6-6 to TRBJ1-6; D possibly corresponds to TRBD1 (5 bases). CDR1 and CDR2 (germline): MNHNY, SVGAGI (reference sequence). The V and J ends lost 6 bases and 4 bases respectively, with 16 bases between them. This CDR3 comprises 16 residues. CDR3 amino acids: CASSPRFREYNSPLHF. The CDR3, as DNA: TGTGCCAGCAGCCCTCGGTTCAGGGAATATAATTCACCCCTCCACTTT.

The chain carries TRBV12-3 or TRBV12-4 and TRBJ1-1; no firm D call. The CDR3 runs 12 residues. Trimming shortened V by 1 base and J by 6 bases, and 6 bases separated the two germline ends. CDR3 loop: CASSLGESEAFF. In DNA, the CDR3 is TGTGCCAGCAGTTTAGGAGAGTCTGAAGCTTTCTTT.

J is TRBJ1-1 and V is TRBV11-2; D possibly corresponds to TRBD1 (5 bases). The CDR3 is made up of 13 amino acids. Germline CDR1 is SGHAT and CDR2 is FQNNGV. With 8 bases removed from V and 0 bases from J, the gap between germline ends came to 10 bases. The CDR3 DNA reads as TGTGCCAGCGGCACGACAGTGAACACTGAAGCTTTCTTT. Its protein product is CASGTTVNTEAFF. The variable domain in full, with the rest retrieved from reference TRBV11-2 and TRBJ1-1, is EAGVAQSPRYKIIEKRQSVAFWCNPISGHATLYWYQQILGQGPKLLIQFQNNGVVDDSQLPKDRFSAERLKGVDSTLKIQPAKLEDSAVYLCASGTTVNTEAFFGQGTRLTVV.

The genes are TRBV6-5 and TRBJ1-5; D not certain. V was trimmed by 6 bases and J by 4 bases, leaving 13 bases between them. The germline CDR1 and CDR2 sequences are MNHEY and SVGAGI. The CDR3 sequence is 14 residues long. The CDR3 here is CASSPGFANQPQHF. The CDR3 DNA follows: TGTGCCAGCAGCCCCGGGTTCGCGAATCAGCCCCAGCATTTT.

V gene TRBV5-5 combines with J gene TRBJ1-1; D perhaps matches TRBD1 (5 bases). The germline V gene has CDR1 SGHKS and CDR2 YYEKEE (reference sequence). The germline V and J ends were trimmed by 0 bases and 6 bases, with 12 bases remaining between them. The CDR3 has 14 amino acids. CDR3 protein: CASSLGPRGPEAFF. The DNA of the CDR3 is TGTGCCAGCAGCTTGGGACCAAGGGGTCCTGAAGCTTTCTTT.

The rearrangement links TRBV2 to TRBJ1-5; a weak D match, TRBD1 (5 bases). CDR1 SNHLY and CDR2 FYNNEI come from the germline V gene. The CDR3 consists of 13 residues. Deletions cut 8 bases from V and 7 bases from J, with 15 bases between. The CDR3 sequence is CASQEGLSQPQHF. The DNA for the CDR3 is TGTGCCAGCCAAGAGGGGTTGTCCCAGCCCCAGCATTTT.

With respect to this clone: This same CDR3 is encoded by further DNA sequences in the sample. The V call is TRBV20-1, the J call TRBJ2-5; the D gene is possibly TRBD2 (5 bases). V lost 1 base and J lost 8, with 8 bases in between. The germline CDR1 and CDR2 sequences are DFQATT and SNEGSKA (reference sequence). CDR3 length: 11 residues. The DNA for the CDR3 is TGCAGTGCTAGAGCGGAGGAAACCCAGTACTTC. Its protein product is CSARAEETQYF.

This chain uses TRBV4-1 with TRBJ2-7; tentatively, D is TRBD1 (6 bases). CDR3 length equals 15 residues. Deletions cut 4 bases from V and 5 bases from J, with 18 bases between. CDR1 is MGHRA and CDR2 is YSYEKL in the germline V gene. Written as DNA, the CDR3 is TGCGCCAGCAGCCTTGGGTGGGCAGGGGATGACGAGCAGTACTTC. Amino acid sequence: CASSLGWAGDDEQYF.

This chain joins TRBV19 and TRBJ1-1; possible D gene TRBD1, 5 bases. The CDR3 length is 13 residues. V was cut by 2 bases and J by 3 bases, with 7 bases left in between. The V gene's germline CDR1 is LNHDA and CDR2 SQIVND (reference sequence). This CDR3 is CASSIQGDTEAFF. CDR3 DNA sequence: TGTGCCAGTAGTATACAAGGGGACACTGAAGCTTTCTTT.